The clone carrying this T cell receptor (beta chain) was counted at least ten times. Germline V gene data show CDR1 as MNHEY and CDR2 as SVGAGI. CDR3 size: 14 residues. V lost 6 bases, J lost 1 base, and 10 bases lay in between. These data originate in a study of blood T cell repertoires in COVID-19. Study-wide context: T cells, B-cell-depleted T cells, or PBMCs provided the cDNA or gDNA that served as material.

Original analysis: Amplification of reference gene primers provided the estimated nucleated cell counts. Assay: immunoSEQ multiplex PCR; the TCRdb copy retains only in-frame clones and omits some. V and J calls and clone size are as listed in that table; D and trimming were resolved from the DNA. The sample holds fewer than 350,000 clones, 85% seen once. The chain carries TRBV6-5 and TRBJ2-4, with D possibly matching TRBD1 (6 bases). Sequencing was performed on PBMCs or T cells enriched from blood (not recorded which). This TCR derives from a woman aged 25 to 39 who had been exposed to COVID-19. This chain's CDR3 is CASSLQGAKNIQYF. The CDR3 nucleotides read TGTGCCAGCAGCCTCCAGGGGGCCAAAAACATTCAGTACTTC.